This T cell receptor beta chain was retrieved from a study of tumor-infiltrating T cells and Merkel cell polyomavirus. Study background: The T cells studied were KLL-specific CD8+ cells against Merkel polyomavirus. Treatment was non-standardized, spanning chemotherapy, radiation and immunotherapies.

Immunohistochemistry showed robust Merkel cell polyomavirus Large T antigen staining in every patient's tumor. V dropped 2 bases and J dropped 3 bases, with 11 bases sitting between them. Germline CDR1 is SGHDN and CDR2 is FVKESK. CDR3 length equals 14 residues. A word on this clone: Antigen unknown.

The data were produced by immunoSEQ multiplex PCR, yet TCRdb's version contains in-frame clones alone and is incomplete. The sample has over 20,000 clones; nearly 90% are singletons. The study's findings and limits: Tumors with about 5-108 versus 0-3 unique KLL-specific clonotypes showed a significant MCC-specific survival advantage. Responses to Merkel cell polyomavirus epitopes besides one were not studied.

The rearrangement links TRBV14 to TRBJ2-7; tentatively, D is TRBD2 (5 bases). This clonotype originated in a man aged 50 or older with Merkel cell carcinoma. Sequencing input: lymph node tissue. The DNA of the CDR3 is TGTGCCAGCAGCCAATACGCCGGGAACTACGAGCAGTACTTC. Protein: CASSQYAGNYEQYF.